These 22 T cell receptor beta chains originate from one sample sequenced in a study of beta chain features in type 1 diabetes. All of the isolated RNA was reverse transcribed, so expressed TCRB transcripts were sequenced. Sequenced by immunoSEQ multiplex PCR; TCRdb stores in-frame clones only, minus some. Of 300,000 to 400,000 clones detected, roughly 12% appear once; the ten largest clones hold about 0.017%. The material sequenced was naive CD4+ T cells from blood. The source of these receptors is a man younger than 35 in good health.

V is TRBV7-3 and J is TRBJ2-3; D call uncertain. The CDR3 extends over 15 amino acids. Germline CDR1 and CDR2: SGHTA and FQGTGA. V gave up 3 bases and J gave up 0 bases, with 10 bases separating them. CDR3: CASSLGPPSTDTQYF. The CDR3 DNA sequence: TGTGCCAGCAGCTTGGGCCCCCCCAGCACAGATACGCAGTATTTT.

This sequence joins TRBV7-3 and TRBJ2-3; 7 bases map to TRBD2. Germline V lookup: CDR1 SGHTA, CDR2 FQGTGA. The CDR3 runs to 16 residues. V shed 1 base and J 0 bases; nucleotides not matched to a gene: 4. CDR3 sequence (DNA): TGTGCCAGCAGCTTAATGCCAGCGGGGAGCACAGATACGCAGTATTTT. Its protein product is CASSLMPAGSTDTQYF. Using reference TRBV7-3 and TRBJ2-3 for the parts outside the CDR3, the full variable domain is GAGVSQTPSNKVTEKGKYVELRCDPISGHTALYWYRQSLGQGPEFLIYFQGTGAADDSGLPNDRFFAVRPEGSVSTLKIQRTERGDSAVYLCASSLMPAGSTDTQYFGPGTRLTVL.

This chain links TRBV19 with TRBJ2-5, with D hard to call. Trimming stripped 1 base from V and 2 bases from J, with 5 bases between. CDR1 and CDR2 (germline): LNHDA, SQIVND (reference sequence). The CDR3 has 13 residues. The DNA for the CDR3 is TGTGCCAGTAGTATAGGAGCTCAAGAGACCCAGTACTTC. Amino acids: CASSIGAQETQYF.

In this sample, this clone turned up a few times. The chain recombines TRBV4-3 with TRBJ2-1; 8 nucleotides match TRBD2. CDR1 is LGHNA, CDR2 YSLEER, per germline. The CDR3 covers 17 residues. With 0 bases clipped from V and 4 bases from J, the junction kept 8 bases outside the gene matches. As DNA, the CDR3 is TGCGCCAGCAGCCAAGAAGTATTGACTAGCGCGTACAATGAGCAGTTCTTC. It codes for CASSQEVLTSAYNEQFF.

The V call is TRBV4-1, the J call TRBJ2-1; TRBD2 matches at 7 bases. The CDR3 covers 16 residues. Germline CDR1 and CDR2: MGHRA and YSYEKL. V gave up 1 base and J gave up 5 bases; unmatched junction bases: 8. CDR3 sequence: CASSQVGGRGDNEQFF. In nucleotides, the CDR3 is TGCGCCAGCAGCCAAGTTGGCGGGAGAGGAGACAATGAGCAGTTCTTC.

This clone was seen only a few times. The chain has TRBV7-2 and TRBJ2-6; D is uncertain. The CDR3 spans 16 residues. Trimming took off 4 bases at V and 0 bases at J, with 10 bases between the two ends. The germline gives CDR1 SGHTA, CDR2 FQGNSA. CDR3 amino acids: CASSSYVSSGANVLTF. The CDR3 coding sequence is TGTGCCAGCAGCTCTTACGTGAGCTCTGGGGCCAACGTCCTGACTTTC.

The chain carries TRBV6-5 and TRBJ2-2; a weak D match, TRBD1 (6 bases). Per germline, CDR1 MNHEY and CDR2 SVGAGI. The CDR3 sequence is 15 residues long. V was cut by 4 bases and J by 6 bases, with 15 bases left in between. DNA of the CDR3: TGTGCCAGCAGTTTTCAGGGGAGAATCCCCGGGGAGCTGTTTTTT. As protein: CASSFQGRIPGELFF.

V and J are TRBV27 and TRBJ2-2, with TRBD2 matching 15 bases. CDR1 MNHEY and CDR2 SMNVEV come from the germline V gene (reference sequence). The ends lost 5 bases at V and 9 bases at J; junction bases unmatched: 13. This CDR3 spans 18 amino acids. CDR3 in amino acids: CASSARGTSGGLGRELFF. DNA for the CDR3: TGTGCCAGCAGTGCCCGTGGGACTAGCGGGGGGTTAGGGCGGGAGCTGTTTTTT.

The chain couples TRBV2 to TRBJ2-3; D is possibly TRBD2 (5 bases). Germline values: CDR1 SNHLY, CDR2 FYNNEI. The CDR3 length is 12 residues. Trimming pared 1 base from V and 10 bases from J, leaving 9 bases between. This chain's CDR3 is CASSEDGLAQYF. The CDR3 DNA reads as TGTGCCAGCAGTGAAGATGGACTGGCGCAGTATTTT. The full variable domain, completed using reference TRBV2 and TRBJ2-3, is EPEVTQTPSHQVTQMGQEVILRCVPISNHLYFYWYRQILGQKVEFLVSFYNNEISEKSEIFDDQFSVERPDGSNFTLKIRSTKLEDSAMYFCASSEDGLAQYFGPGTRLTVL.

There are a few counts of this clone. Other DNA sequences in the same sample also yield this CDR3. The chain links TRBV30 to TRBJ2-5; D is ambiguous. Germline assignment: CDR1 GTSNPN and CDR2 SVGIG (reference sequence). The CDR3 runs to 11 residues. The V end was cut by 0 bases, the J end by 5 bases, with 4 bases between. The CDR3 DNA sequence: TGTGCCTGGAGTGTTGCGGAGACCCAGTACTTC. Protein sequence: CAWSVAETQYF.

The V gene is TRBV6-1, the J gene TRBJ2-7, with D uncertain. This CDR3 region has 14 residues. V was clipped by 2 bases and J by 0 bases, with 8 bases between them. Germline values: CDR1 MNHNS, CDR2 SASEGT. In DNA form, the CDR3 reads TGTGCCAGCAGTGAATTTAGTCTCTCCTACGAGCAGTACTTC. Amino acids: CASSEFSLSYEQYF.

Only a few counts were recorded for this clone. The V and J genes are TRBV30 and TRBJ1-2; 9 nucleotides align to TRBD1. The CDR3 length is 13 residues. Germline loops: CDR1 GTSNPN, CDR2 SVGIG (reference sequence). Germline trimming cut 3 bases from V and 3 bases from J; bases unmatched to any gene: 2. The CDR3 DNA sequence: TGTGCCTGGAGACAGGGGGCCGACTATGGCTACACCTTC. Encoded protein: CAWRQGADYGYTF. The entire variable domain, with the rest obtained from reference TRBV30 and TRBJ1-2, is as follows: SQTIHQWPATLVQPVGSPLSLECTVEGTSNPNLYWYRQAAGRGLQLLFYSVGIGQISSEVPQNLSASRPQDRQFILSSKKLLLSDSGFYLCAWRQGADYGYTFGSGTRLTVV.

This sequence joins TRBV30 and TRBJ1-2; weak D call: TRBD1 (6 bases). V lost 2 bases and J 4 bases, leaving 14 bases between the germline ends. The CDR3 has 14 amino acids. CDR1 GTSNPN and CDR2 SVGIG come from the germline V gene (reference sequence). The chain's CDR3 is CAWSRQTGGYGYTF. The CDR3 DNA is TGTGCCTGGAGTCGACAGACAGGCGGCTATGGCTACACCTTC.

A few counts support this clone. V is TRBV7-2 and J is TRBJ2-7, with D perhaps TRBD2 (6 bases). The germline CDR1 and CDR2 sequences are SGHTA and FQGNSA. The CDR3 extends over 15 amino acids. The V and J ends lost 2 bases and 4 bases respectively, with 15 bases between them. The CDR3 coding sequence is TGTGCCAGCAGCTTATTTCGGGGGATATCGTACGAGCAGTACTTC. Encoded protein: CASSLFRGISYEQYF.

There are a few counts of this clone. The chain employs TRBV28 and TRBJ2-5, with TRBD1 identical over 9 bases. Germline V gene data show CDR1 as MDHEN and CDR2 as SYDVKM. V shed 5 bases and J 6 bases; nucleotides not matched to a gene: 10. CDR3 length: 15 amino acids. This CDR3 is CASSPGTGSRKTQYF. Written as DNA, the CDR3 is TGTGCCAGCAGTCCAGGGACAGGGAGTCGGAAGACCCAGTACTTC. Combining the CDR3 with reference TRBV28 and TRBJ2-5 gives the whole variable domain DVKVTQSSRYLVKRTGEKVFLECVQDMDHENMFWYRQDPGLGLRLIYFSYDVKMKEKGDIPEGYSVSREKKERFSLILESASTNQTSMYLCASSPGTGSRKTQYFGPGTRLLVL.

This clone was found a few times. This chain connects TRBV30 to TRBJ2-2; tentative D call: TRBD2 (6 bases). Deletions cut 5 bases from V and 7 bases from J, with 11 bases between. Germline V gene sequence: CDR1 GTSNPN, CDR2 SVGIG (reference sequence). This CDR3 spans 12 amino acids. The CDR3 coding sequence is TGTGCCTGGGCCAGGGAGGTCGGGGAGCTGTTTTTT. Translation gives CAWAREVGELFF.

On this clone: This CDR3 is also generated by other DNA sequences in the sample. V is TRBV28 and J is TRBJ2-2; D gene ambiguous. The CDR3 totals 12 residues. Trimming left V 6 bases short and J 2 bases short, with 4 bases between. Germline V CDR1 and CDR2: MDHEN, SYDVKM. The CDR3 DNA is TGTGCCAGCAGCCTTAACACCGGGGAGCTGTTTTTT. It yields the protein CASSLNTGELFF.

A note on this clone: Other DNA sequences in this specimen translate into the identical CDR3. The J gene is TRBJ2-3, the V gene TRBV7-2; possibly TRBD2 for D (6 bases). The CDR3 covers 14 residues. The germline V and J ends were trimmed by 4 bases and 2 bases, with 10 bases remaining between them. The germline V gene encodes CDR1 SGHTA and CDR2 FQGNSA. The CDR3, as DNA: TGTGCCAGCAGCTCCCGGGGGTCCACAGATACGCAGTATTTT. This encodes CASSSRGSTDTQYF. Complete variable domain (other parts from reference TRBV7-2 and TRBJ2-3): GAGVSQSPSNKVTEKGKDVELRCDPISGHTALYWYRQSLGQGLEFLIYFQGNSAPDKSGLPSDRFSAERTGGSVSTLTIQRTQQEDSAVYLCASSSRGSTDTQYFGPGTRLTVL.

This clone was seen only a few times. V is TRBV5-1 and J is TRBJ2-2, with D perhaps matching TRBD2 (8 bases). CDR1 SGHRS and CDR2 YFSETQ come from the germline V gene. The CDR3 loop spans 17 amino acids. The V end lost 4 bases, the J end lost 1 base, and 17 bases lay between the germline ends. Written as DNA, the CDR3 is TGCGCCAGCAGCCCGGGGGGGACAGCGGGGAACACCGGGGAGCTGTTTTTT. Residues: CASSPGGTAGNTGELFF.

The V gene is TRBV6-1, the J gene TRBJ2-6; no definite D call. V was shortened by 6 bases and J by 0 bases, with 9 bases between the two germline ends. The CDR3 runs to 15 residues. Germline V gene sequence: CDR1 MNHNS, CDR2 SASEGT. This CDR3 is CASSPLSSGANVLTF. The CDR3 DNA reads as TGTGCCAGCAGCCCCCTTAGCTCTGGGGCCAACGTCCTGACTTTC.

The chain uses TRBV6-1 and TRBJ2-3; D is possibly TRBD2 (5 bases). V gave up 4 bases and J gave up 1 base, with 12 bases separating them. The CDR3 is 15 amino acids. CDR1 and CDR2 (germline): MNHNS, SASEGT. The chain's CDR3 is CASSVERGGTDTQYF. CDR3 nucleotides: TGTGCCAGCAGTGTCGAACGGGGAGGCACAGATACGCAGTATTTT.

This clone was seen a few times. The CDR3, as DNA: TGTGCCAGCAGTTACCGAAGGGGCTGGGAGACCCAGTACTTC. Encoded protein: CASSYRRGWETQYF. This rearrangement joins TRBV6-5 to TRBJ2-5; possibly TRBD1 for D (5 bases). Looked up from germline, CDR1 is MNHEY and CDR2 is SVGAGI. The CDR3 is made up of 14 amino acids. V was clipped by 2 bases and J by 5 bases, with 12 bases between them.